Below are 14 T cell receptor beta chains sequenced from a single sample in a study of blood T cell repertoires in COVID-19. Clones were read by immunoSEQ multiplex PCR, and TCRdb kept only the in-frame ones, dropping some. The profile shows about 160,000 clones, around 89% of them singletons. The sample taken for sequencing was peripheral blood. The origin of the receptors is a man aged 60-69 years with acute or convalescent COVID-19.

The chain couples TRBV19 to TRBJ1-5, with D possibly TRBD1 on 6 matching bases. CDR1 and CDR2 (germline): LNHDA, SQIVND (reference sequence). CDR3 length equals 16 residues. Trimming shortened V by 2 bases and J by 1 base, and 12 bases separated the two germline ends. CDR3 region: CASSINGGQSNQPQHF. The CDR3, as DNA: TGTGCCAGTAGTATAAACGGGGGGCAGAGCAATCAGCCCCAGCATTTT.

The CDR3 bases are TGTGCCAGTAGGGTGGGACAGGGGGATGGCTACACCTTC. It translates to CASRVGQGDGYTF. This chain joins TRBV19 and TRBJ1-2; 11 bases are shared with TRBD1. With 6 bases clipped from V and 6 bases from J, the junction kept 3 bases outside the gene matches. Germline V gene lookup returns CDR1 LNHDA and CDR2 SQIVND (reference sequence). This CDR3 comprises 13 residues.

The CDR3, as DNA: TGTGCCAGCAGCTTAGGGACAAGGGGAGGGAACACTGAAGCTTTCTTT. It yields the protein CASSLGTRGGNTEAFF. The chain employs TRBV7-2 and TRBJ1-1; possible D gene TRBD1, 5 bases. The ends were cut back, 1 base at V and 1 base at J, with 13 bases in the middle. The germline CDR1 and CDR2 sequences are SGHTA and FQGNSA. This CDR3 has 16 amino acids.

This chain uses TRBV18 with TRBJ1-2; TRBD1 is a possible D gene (6 bases). With 2 bases removed from V and 2 bases from J, the gap between germline ends came to 9 bases. Germline CDR1 is KGHSH and CDR2 is LQKENI. CDR3 length: 14 amino acids. CDR3 in DNA: TGTGCCAGCTCACCAACAGGGCGCAACTATGGCTACACCTTC. Its translation is CASSPTGRNYGYTF.

The chain uses TRBV30 and TRBJ1-4; a weak D match, TRBD1 (5 bases). CDR1 and CDR2 from the germline V gene are GTSNPN and SVGIG (reference sequence). V gave up 4 bases and J gave up 9 bases, with 18 bases separating them. This CDR3 spans 14 amino acids. The CDR3 region is CAWNGVGTRKKLFF. The CDR3 DNA reads TGTGCCTGGAACGGAGTGGGGACTAGAAAAAAACTGTTTTTT.

V usage is TRBV6-5 and J usage is TRBJ1-1, with D unclear. This CDR3 is 13 amino acids long. Trimming stripped 7 bases from V and 2 bases from J, with 11 bases between. Per the germline V gene, CDR1 is MNHEY and CDR2 is SVGAGI. CDR3: CASNANGNTEAFF. DNA of the CDR3: TGTGCCAGCAACGCGAACGGTAACACTGAAGCTTTCTTT.

The chain joins TRBV7-2 to TRBJ2-7, with 9 nucleotides matching TRBD2. CDR1 and CDR2 from the germline V gene are SGHTA and FQGNSA. V was clipped by 6 bases and J by 0 bases; unmatched bases: 6. The CDR3 runs to 15 residues. The CDR3 DNA is TGTGCCAGCAGAGCTAGCGGGGCGAGCTCCTACGAGCAGTACTTC. Its protein product is CASRASGASSYEQYF.

V gene TRBV24-1 combines with J gene TRBJ2-1; TRBD1 is a possible D gene (5 bases). Germline CDR1 is KGHDR and CDR2 is SFDVKD. The V and J ends lost 7 bases and 9 bases respectively, with 18 bases between them. The CDR3 is made up of 14 amino acids. Written as DNA, the CDR3 is TGTGCCACCAGCCCCGCAGGGAAGGTGGGTGAGCAGTTCTTC. The encoded protein is CATSPAGKVGEQFF.

The chain links TRBV4-2 to TRBJ1-5, with D possibly TRBD1 on 5 matching bases. CDR1 is LGHNA, CDR2 YNFKEQ, per germline. V was clipped by 0 bases and J by 5 bases, with 11 bases between them. There are 15 residues in the CDR3. DNA of the CDR3: TGTGCCAGCAGCCAAGAGAGACGGGGGGATCAGCCCCAGCATTTT. It codes for CASSQERRGDQPQHF.

The chain has TRBV7-8 and TRBJ2-7; a weak D match, TRBD2 (6 bases). Germline CDR1 and CDR2: SGHVS and FQNEAQ. This CDR3 is 13 amino acids long. The V gene lost 5 bases and the J gene lost 5 bases, with 13 bases spanning the gap. The CDR3 reads CASSLLAGNEQYF. CDR3 coding DNA: TGTGCCAGCAGCCTACTCGCGGGGAACGAGCAGTACTTC.

The chain couples TRBV6-2 or TRBV6-3 to TRBJ2-3; 10 bases match TRBD2. V gave up 5 bases and J gave up 10 bases; unmatched junction bases: 27. The CDR3 is 20 residues long. The germline V gene encodes CDR1 MNHEY and CDR2 SVGEGT. DNA of the CDR3: TGTGCCAGCAGTCCCGGGCCCCGAGCTAGCGGGGGCCAACTAAGAGGAGCGCAGTATTTT. It specifies CASSPGPRASGGQLRGAQYF.

This chain connects TRBV24-1 to TRBJ2-3, with 9 bases identical to TRBD1. J was trimmed by 8 bases and V by 5 bases; bases with no gene match: 10. The germline CDR1 and CDR2 sequences are KGHDR and SFDVKD. This CDR3 region has 15 residues. CDR3 sequence (DNA): TGTGCCACCAGTGGAACCGGGACAGGGACTGGTACGCAGTATTTT. Amino acid sequence: CATSGTGTGTGTQYF.

The V gene is TRBV14, the J gene TRBJ1-1; D is ambiguous. Looked up from germline, CDR1 is SGHDN and CDR2 is FVKESK. Trimming stripped 0 bases from V and 7 bases from J, with 9 bases between. CDR3 length: 13 residues. The CDR3 region has the DNA TGTGCCAGCAGCCAAGATTGGCTCGATGAAGCTTTCTTT. Translated: CASSQDWLDEAFF.

J is TRBJ2-7 and V is TRBV7-9; 8 bases line up with TRBD1. Germline CDR1 reads SEHNR; CDR2 reads FQNEAQ (reference sequence). The CDR3 extends over 13 amino acids. V gave up 8 bases and J gave up 0 bases; unmatched junction bases: 3. CDR3 region: CASATGVSYEQYF. The CDR3 nucleotides read TGTGCCAGCGCGACAGGGGTCTCCTACGAGCAGTACTTC.